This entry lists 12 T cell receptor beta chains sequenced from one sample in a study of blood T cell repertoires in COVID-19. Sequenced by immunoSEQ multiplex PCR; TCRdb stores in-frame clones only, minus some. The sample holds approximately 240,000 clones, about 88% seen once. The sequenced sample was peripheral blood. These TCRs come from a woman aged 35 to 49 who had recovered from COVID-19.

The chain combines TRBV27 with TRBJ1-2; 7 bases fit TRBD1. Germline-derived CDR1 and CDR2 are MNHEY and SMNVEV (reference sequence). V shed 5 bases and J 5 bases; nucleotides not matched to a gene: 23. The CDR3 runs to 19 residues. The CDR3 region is CASSRRWDSPEGPQYGYTF. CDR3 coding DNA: TGTGCCAGCAGTCGCCGATGGGACAGCCCAGAGGGGCCGCAATATGGCTACACCTTC.

The CDR3 bases are TGTGCCAGCAGCTTAGTTGGGCTAGCGGGGCAGTTCTTC. Translation: CASSLVGLAGQFF. The genes are TRBV7-2 and TRBJ2-1, with TRBD2 identical over 8 bases. Unmatched junction bases numbered 5, after V lost 1 base and J lost 12 bases. CDR1 and CDR2 (germline): SGHTA, FQGNSA. There are 13 residues in the CDR3. Full variable domain (outside the CDR3, taken from reference TRBV7-2 and TRBJ2-1): GAGVSQSPSNKVTEKGKDVELRCDPISGHTALYWYRQSLGQGLEFLIYFQGNSAPDKSGLPSDRFSAERTGGSVSTLTIQRTQQEDSAVYLCASSLVGLAGQFFGPGTRLTVL.

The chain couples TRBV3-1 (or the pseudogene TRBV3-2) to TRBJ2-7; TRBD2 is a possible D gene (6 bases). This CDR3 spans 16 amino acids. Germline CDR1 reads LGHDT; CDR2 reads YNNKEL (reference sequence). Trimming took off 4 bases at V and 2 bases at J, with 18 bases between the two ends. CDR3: CASSRMSAGSTYEQYF. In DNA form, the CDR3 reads TGTGCCAGCAGCCGAATGTCGGCGGGATCAACCTACGAGCAGTACTTC.

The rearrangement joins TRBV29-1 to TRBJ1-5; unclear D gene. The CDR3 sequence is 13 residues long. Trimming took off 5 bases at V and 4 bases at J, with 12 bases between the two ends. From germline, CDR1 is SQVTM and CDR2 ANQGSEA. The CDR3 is CSVQHQTNQPQHF. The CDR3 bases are TGCAGCGTTCAACACCAGACTAATCAGCCCCAGCATTTT.

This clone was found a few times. This chain's CDR3 is CASSGDRGALSNQPQHF. In DNA, the CDR3 is TGTGCCAGTAGTGGCGACAGGGGCGCTTTGAGCAATCAGCCCCAGCATTTT. The V call is TRBV19, the J call TRBJ1-5; 8 bases agree with TRBD1. This CDR3 spans 17 amino acids. Trimming at V came to 5 bases and at J to 1 base, leaving 10 bases not matched to a gene. CDR1 and CDR2 from the germline V gene are LNHDA and SQIVND (reference sequence).

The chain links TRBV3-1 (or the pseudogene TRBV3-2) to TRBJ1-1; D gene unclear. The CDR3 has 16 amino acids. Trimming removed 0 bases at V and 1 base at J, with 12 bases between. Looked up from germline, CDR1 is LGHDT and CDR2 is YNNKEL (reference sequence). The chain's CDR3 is CASSQDIRTGNTEAFF. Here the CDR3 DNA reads TGTGCCAGCAGCCAAGATATAAGAACCGGGAACACTGAAGCTTTCTTT.

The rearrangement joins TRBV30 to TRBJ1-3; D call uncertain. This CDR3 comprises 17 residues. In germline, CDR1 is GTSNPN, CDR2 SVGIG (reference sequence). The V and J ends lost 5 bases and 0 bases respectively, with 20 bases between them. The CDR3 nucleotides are TGTGCCTGGGGGGTCCGAGGGTCTGCCGTCTCTGGAAACACCATATATTTT. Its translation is CAWGVRGSAVSGNTIYF.

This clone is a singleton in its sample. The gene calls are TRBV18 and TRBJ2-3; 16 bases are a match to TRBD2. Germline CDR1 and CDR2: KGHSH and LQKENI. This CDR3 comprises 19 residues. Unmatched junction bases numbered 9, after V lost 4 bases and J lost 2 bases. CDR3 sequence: CASSRPGLAGGRVTDTQYF. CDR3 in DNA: TGTGCCAGCTCACGACCGGGACTAGCGGGAGGGCGAGTCACAGATACGCAGTATTTT.

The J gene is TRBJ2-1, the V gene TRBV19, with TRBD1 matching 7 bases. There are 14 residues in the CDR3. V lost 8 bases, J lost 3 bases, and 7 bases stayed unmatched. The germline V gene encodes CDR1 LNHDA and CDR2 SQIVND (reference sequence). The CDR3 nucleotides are TGTGCCAGTGATAAGGGACAGTTCTACAATGAGCAGTTCTTC. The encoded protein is CASDKGQFYNEQFF.

CDR3 sequence reads: CASSITGADSPLHF. In DNA, the CDR3 is TGTGCCAGTAGTATTACAGGGGCTGATTCACCCCTCCACTTT. The chain recombines TRBV19 with TRBJ1-6; TRBD1 matches 7 bases. Unmatched junction bases numbered 4, after V lost 3 bases and J lost 8 bases. Per germline, CDR1 LNHDA and CDR2 SQIVND (reference sequence). CDR3 length: 14 amino acids.

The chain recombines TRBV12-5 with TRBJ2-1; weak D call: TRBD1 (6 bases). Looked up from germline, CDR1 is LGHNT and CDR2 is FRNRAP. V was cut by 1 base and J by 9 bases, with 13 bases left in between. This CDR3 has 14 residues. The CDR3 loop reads CASGLEQGRGEQFF. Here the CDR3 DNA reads TGTGCTAGTGGTTTGGAACAGGGTCGGGGTGAGCAGTTCTTC. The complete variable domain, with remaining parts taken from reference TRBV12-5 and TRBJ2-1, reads DARVTQTPRHKVTEMGQEVTMRCQPILGHNTVFWYRQTMMQGLELLAYFRNRAPLDDSGMPKDRFSAEMPDATLATLKIQPSEPRDSAVYFCASGLEQGRGEQFFGPGTRLTVL.

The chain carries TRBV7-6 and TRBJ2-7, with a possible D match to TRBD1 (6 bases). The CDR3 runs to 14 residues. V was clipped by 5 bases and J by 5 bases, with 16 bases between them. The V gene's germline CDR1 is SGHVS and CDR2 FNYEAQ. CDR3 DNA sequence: TGTGCCAGCAGCCCACAGACAGGATGGGACGAGCAGTACTTC. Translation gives CASSPQTGWDEQYF. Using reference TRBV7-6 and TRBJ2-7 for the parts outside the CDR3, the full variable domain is GAGVSQSPRYKVTKRGQDVALRCDPISGHVSLYWYRQALGQGPEFLTYFNYEAQQDKSGLPNDRFSAERPEGSISTLTIQRTEQRDSAMYRCASSPQTGWDEQYFGPGTRLTVT.